This TCR beta chain is from a study of blood T cell repertoires in COVID-19. Study-wide context: Sites across the United States, Italy and Spain contributed samples from acute and convalescent COVID-19. T cells, B-cell-depleted T cells, or PBMCs supplied cDNA or gDNA.

V shed 6 bases and J 5 bases; nucleotides not matched to a gene: 12. This CDR3 is built from 15 residues. Germline-derived CDR1 and CDR2 are MNHEY and SVGEGT. In the authors' workflow: By means of reference gene primer amplification, nucleated cell counts were estimated. Repertoires were generated with immunoSEQ multiplex PCR, while TCRdb's copy carries only in-frame clones and drops some. V and J calls and clone size are copied from that table; D and trimming were computed from the DNA. The table includes about 130,000 clones, approximately 81% detected once. This rearrangement joins TRBV6-2 or TRBV6-3 to TRBJ1-1; TRBD1 matches at 7 bases. The clonotype comes from a woman aged 55-69 years with active or convalescent COVID-19. Sequencing was carried out using peripheral blood. The CDR3 is CASSPRSRGSTEAFF. The CDR3 region has the DNA TGTGCCAGCAGCCCCCGATCCAGGGGGTCGACTGAAGCTTTCTTT.